The 26 T cell receptor beta chains in this list originate from one sample, sequenced in a study of cytomegalovirus exposure and HLA in healthy donors. The PCR made use of 60 Vbeta and 13 Jbeta primers. Sequenced by immunoSEQ multiplex PCR; TCRdb stores in-frame clones only, minus some. Among some 140,000 clones, around 77% were seen once, and the ten largest hold roughly 2%. Sequencing was performed on PBMCs. These TCRs come from a man younger than 45 in good health and CMV-seronegative.

The chain joins TRBV9 to TRBJ1-1, with a tentative D call TRBD1 (6 bases). The CDR3 contains 17 residues. Trimming took 0 bases from V and 2 from J, leaving 17 bases between them. Germline values: CDR1 SGDLS, CDR2 YYNGEE. The CDR3 DNA reads TGTGCCAGCAGCGTAGTCCCGAGTCCAGGGGTAAACACTGAAGCTTTCTTT. Encoded protein: CASSVVPSPGVNTEAFF.

This rearrangement joins TRBV27 to TRBJ2-3; a weak D match, TRBD2 (7 bases). The CDR3 consists of 15 residues. The germline gives CDR1 MNHEY, CDR2 SMNVEV (reference sequence). Trimming took 2 bases from V and 5 from J, leaving 14 bases between them. The CDR3 spells CASSLRGRDIDTQYF. The CDR3 DNA follows: TGTGCCAGCAGTTTAAGGGGGAGGGATATAGATACGCAGTATTTT.

The chain links TRBV19 to TRBJ1-1; TRBD1 might be the D (5 bases). The CDR3 is made up of 14 amino acids. V was cut by 5 bases and J by 7 bases, with 17 bases left in between. Germline loops: CDR1 LNHDA, CDR2 SQIVND (reference sequence). CDR3 in amino acids: CASSRIDRTYEAFF. CDR3 sequence (DNA): TGTGCCAGTAGTCGGATCGACAGAACCTATGAAGCTTTCTTT. Looking up the rest from reference TRBV19 and TRBJ1-1 gives the full variable domain: DGGITQSPKYLFRKEGQNVTLSCEQNLNHDAMYWYRQDPGQGLRLIYYSQIVNDFQKGDIAEGYSVSREKKESFPLTVTSAQKNPTAFYLCASSRIDRTYEAFFGQGTRLTVV.

The chain combines TRBV6-6 with TRBJ2-7; D may be TRBD1 (6 bases). Germline values: CDR1 MNHNY, CDR2 SVGAGI (reference sequence). This CDR3 contains 14 residues. V gave up 2 bases and J gave up 1 base, with 9 bases separating them. The CDR3 DNA reads TGTGCCAGCAGTTACCCGGGACAATCCTACGAGCAGTACTTC. It yields the protein CASSYPGQSYEQYF.

This chain joins TRBV6-5 and TRBJ1-1; D gene ambiguous. The CDR3 sequence is 14 residues long. In germline, CDR1 is MNHEY, CDR2 SVGAGI. Deletions cut 6 bases from V and 3 bases from J, with 14 bases between. CDR3 nucleotide sequence: TGTGCCAGCAGGCTAGCATGGCGGGACACTGAAGCTTTCTTT. It specifies CASRLAWRDTEAFF.

This clone was detected only a few times. The rearrangement uses TRBV7-3 and TRBJ2-5; 9 bases map to TRBD2. V was pared by 1 base and J by 5 bases, with 8 bases of the junction left unmatched. Germline V gives CDR1 SGHTA, CDR2 FQGTGA. The CDR3 totals 16 residues. The CDR3 region is CASSLRVAGGPETQYF. The CDR3 DNA is TGTGCCAGCAGCTTAAGGGTCGCGGGAGGGCCCGAGACCCAGTACTTC. Together with reference TRBV7-3 and TRBJ2-5, the CDR3 gives the full variable domain: GAGVSQTPSNKVTEKGKYVELRCDPISGHTALYWYRQSLGQGPEFLIYFQGTGAADDSGLPNDRFFAVRPEGSVSTLKIQRTERGDSAVYLCASSLRVAGGPETQYFGPGTRLLVL.

This chain uses TRBV29-1 with TRBJ2-2; 10 positions agree with TRBD2. The CDR3 has 14 residues. The germline V gene encodes CDR1 SQVTM and CDR2 ANQGSEA. Trimming removed 6 bases from V and 4 bases from J; junction bases left unmatched: 5. In DNA, the CDR3 is TGCAGCGTGGAGCGGGAGGGGAGCACCGGGGAGCTGTTTTTT. It specifies CSVEREGSTGELFF.

This clone came up once. The V call is TRBV6-1, the J call TRBJ2-3; D ambiguous. Per the germline V gene, CDR1 is MNHNS and CDR2 is SASEGT. Trimming removed 7 bases at V and 0 bases at J, with 11 bases between. This CDR3 is 14 amino acids long. The CDR3 spells CASTPSISTDTQYF. CDR3 coding DNA: TGTGCCAGCACACCTAGTATAAGCACAGATACGCAGTATTTT.

The J gene is TRBJ2-1, the V gene TRBV7-9, with 9 bases identical to TRBD1. The J segment lost 8 bases and the V segment lost 3 bases, leaving 8 bases of the junction unmatched. CDR1 is SEHNR and CDR2 is FQNEAQ in the germline V gene (reference sequence). The CDR3 contains 15 residues. The CDR3 region has the DNA TGTGCCAGCAGCTTCTTGAGACAGGGGGTATATGAGCAGTTCTTC. Amino acids: CASSFLRQGVYEQFF.

This clone was counted only a few times. The chain couples TRBV5-1 to TRBJ2-5; the match to TRBD2 covers 13 bases. Germline CDR1 SGHRS, CDR2 YFSETQ. V shed 4 bases, J shed 0 bases, and the junction held 3 bases outside the gene matches. The CDR3 is 16 amino acids. The CDR3 loop reads CASSTGTSGNQETQYF. The CDR3 DNA is TGCGCCAGCAGCACCGGGACTAGCGGGAACCAAGAGACCCAGTACTTC.

V and J are TRBV18 and TRBJ2-1, with D hard to call. Trimming took 8 bases from V and 6 from J, leaving 17 bases between them. Looked up from germline, CDR1 is KGHSH and CDR2 is LQKENI. The CDR3 has 14 residues. The CDR3 DNA reads as TGTGCCAGCGCAGAGGTCGAGATTGGCAATGAGCAGTTCTTC. It encodes CASAEVEIGNEQFF.

J is TRBJ2-3 and V is TRBV5-4; a possible D gene is TRBD2 (6 bases). Germline CDR1 and CDR2: SGHNT and YYREEE (reference sequence). V was cut by 0 bases and J by 0 bases, with 11 bases left in between. The CDR3 runs to 16 residues. Here the CDR3 reads CASSLGWLASTDTQYF. In DNA, the CDR3 is TGTGCCAGCAGCTTGGGGTGGCTAGCGAGCACAGATACGCAGTATTTT.

The chain recombines TRBV28 with TRBJ2-6; tentative D call: TRBD2 (5 bases). Trimming pared 4 bases from V and 0 bases from J, leaving 13 bases between. Germline V CDR1 and CDR2: MDHEN, SYDVKM. CDR3 size: 17 residues. CDR3 nucleotides: TGTGCCAGCAGTTCCTCCCCTAGCATCTCTGGGGCCAACGTCCTGACTTTC. This gives the protein CASSSSPSISGANVLTF. Combining the CDR3 with reference TRBV28 and TRBJ2-6 gives the whole variable domain DVKVTQSSRYLVKRTGEKVFLECVQDMDHENMFWYRQDPGLGLRLIYFSYDVKMKEKGDIPEGYSVSREKKERFSLILESASTNQTSMYLCASSSSPSISGANVLTFGAGSRLTVL.

The genes are TRBV2 and TRBJ2-7, with TRBD2 matching 7 bases. J was trimmed by 6 bases and V by 5 bases; bases with no gene match: 13. CDR1 is SNHLY, CDR2 FYNNEI, per germline. The CDR3 length is 15 residues. The CDR3 DNA reads as TGTGCCAGCAGTCGTCGCCGGGGAGGGTCCAGCGAGCAGTACTTC. Translating it yields CASSRRRGGSSEQYF.

This chain uses TRBV11-2 with TRBJ1-1; 9 bases align to TRBD1. This CDR3 region has 13 residues. From germline, CDR1 is SGHAT and CDR2 FQNNGV. V dropped 6 bases and J dropped 6; count of bases not matched to a gene: 5. The CDR3 sequence is CASRLTGGPEAFF. DNA of the CDR3: TGTGCCAGCAGGCTAACAGGGGGCCCTGAAGCTTTCTTT.

V is TRBV4-2 and J is TRBJ2-1; tentative D call: TRBD2 (5 bases). V was clipped by 0 bases and J by 3 bases, with 12 bases between them. This CDR3 spans 16 amino acids. The germline V gene has CDR1 LGHNA and CDR2 YNFKEQ. CDR3 protein: CASSQDTGNVYNEQFF. The CDR3 region has the DNA TGTGCCAGCAGCCAAGATACCGGGAACGTCTACAATGAGCAGTTCTTC.

This clone was seen only a few times. The V call is TRBV25-1, the J call TRBJ2-1; weak D call: TRBD2 (5 bases). From germline, CDR1 is MGHDK and CDR2 SYGVNS. V lost 5 bases to trimming and J lost 6 bases, with 14 bases between them. The CDR3 consists of 14 residues. In DNA form, the CDR3 reads TGTGCCAGCAGTCGTCGGGATCTAATCAATGAGCAGTTCTTC. This codes for CASSRRDLINEQFF. The variable domain in full, with the rest retrieved from reference TRBV25-1 and TRBJ2-1, is EADIYQTPRYLVIGTGKKITLECSQTMGHDKMYWYQQDPGMELHLIHYSYGVNSTEKGDLSSESTVSRIRTEHFPLTLESARPSHTSQYLCASSRRDLINEQFFGPGTRLTVL.

The chain employs TRBV11-2 and TRBJ1-1; tentatively, D is TRBD1 (6 bases). Deletions cut 2 bases from V and 8 bases from J, with 15 bases between. Per the germline V gene, CDR1 is SGHAT and CDR2 is FQNNGV. The CDR3 totals 14 residues. The chain's CDR3 is CASSLSDRTYEAFF. For the CDR3, the DNA is TGTGCCAGCAGCTTATCCGACAGGACTTACGAAGCTTTCTTT.

The chain carries TRBV29-1 and TRBJ1-1; possible D gene TRBD1, 5 bases. Between the trimmed V and J ends, which lost 6 bases and 6 bases, there was a span of 17 bases. CDR1 and CDR2 (germline): SQVTM, ANQGSEA. The CDR3 contains 13 residues. The CDR3 DNA follows: TGCAGCGTCAAGACAGACAAGAGGCCTGAAGCTTTCTTT. This sequence encodes CSVKTDKRPEAFF.

The V gene is TRBV5-1, the J gene TRBJ2-7, with 12 bases aligning to TRBD2. With 0 bases clipped from V and 12 bases from J, the junction kept 10 bases outside the gene matches. Germline CDR1 SGHRS, CDR2 YFSETQ. The CDR3 is made up of 15 amino acids. The CDR3 DNA sequence: TGCGCCAGCAGCTTGGGGCTAGCGGGAGGGTCCCTTTCGTACTTC. It codes for CASSLGLAGGSLSYF.

The rearrangement uses TRBV5-1 and TRBJ2-3; 12 bases map to TRBD2. In germline, CDR1 is SGHRS, CDR2 YFSETQ. V was pared by 5 bases and J by 3 bases, with 7 bases of the junction left unmatched. The CDR3 has 16 amino acids. CDR3 coding DNA: TGCGCCAGCAGTACCGGGACTAGCGGGTCTACAGATACGCAGTATTTT. The encoded protein is CASSTGTSGSTDTQYF.

The chain uses TRBV7-9 and TRBJ2-7, with 8 bases lining up with TRBD2. Germline V gene sequence: CDR1 SEHNR, CDR2 FQNEAQ (reference sequence). The ends lost 7 bases at V and 2 bases at J; junction bases unmatched: 13. This CDR3 contains 16 residues. CDR3 bases: TGTGCCAGCATCCTAACCGAGGGCGGGAGGCCCTACGAGCAGTACTTC. It codes for CASILTEGGRPYEQYF.

V is TRBV5-1 and J is TRBJ2-7, with D perhaps matching TRBD2 (5 bases). Trimming removed 3 bases at V and 1 base at J, with 5 bases between. The CDR3 length is 12 residues. Looked up from germline, CDR1 is SGHRS and CDR2 is YFSETQ. The CDR3 DNA is TGCGCCAGCAGCTCGGGATCCTACGAGCAGTACTTC. Its protein product is CASSSGSYEQYF.

This chain connects TRBV7-9 to TRBJ2-1, with 11 bases matching TRBD2. V was clipped by 4 bases and J by 9 bases; unmatched bases: 8. The CDR3 has 15 residues. Per the germline V gene, CDR1 is SEHNR and CDR2 is FQNEAQ (reference sequence). CDR3: CASSSGLAAVGEQFF. CDR3 coding DNA: TGTGCCAGCAGCTCGGGACTAGCGGCTGTAGGTGAGCAGTTCTTC.

This chain uses TRBV5-1 with TRBJ2-7; 9 nucleotides agree with TRBD2. This CDR3 contains 16 residues. The junction had 6 bases not matched to a gene; V was cut back by 2 bases and J by 0 bases. Germline V lookup: CDR1 SGHRS, CDR2 YFSETQ. The CDR3 is CASSFLSGRTSYEQYF. The CDR3 region has the DNA TGCGCCAGCAGCTTCCTTAGCGGGAGAACCTCCTACGAGCAGTACTTC. The variable domain in full, completed from reference TRBV5-1 and TRBJ2-7, reads KAGVTQTPRYLIKTRGQQVTLSCSPISGHRSVSWYQQTPGQGLQFLFEYFSETQRNKGNFPGRFSGRQFSNSRSEMNVSTLELGDSALYLCASSFLSGRTSYEQYFGPGTRLTVT.

This clone was seen only once. This chain uses TRBV7-9 with TRBJ2-1, with D perhaps TRBD2 (6 bases). The CDR3 length is 15 residues. V was pared by 6 bases and J by 5 bases, with 17 bases between. Germline V CDR1 and CDR2: SEHNR, FQNEAQ (reference sequence). CDR3 residues: CASSTDLAPDNEQFF. In nucleotides, the CDR3 is TGTGCCAGCAGTACCGATCTAGCGCCAGACAATGAGCAGTTCTTC.